A selection of T cell receptor beta chains follows, all from one sample in a study of blood T cell repertoires in COVID-19. The protocol was immunoSEQ multiplex PCR, while the TCRdb copy is restricted to in-frame clones and leaves out a portion. The sample carries some 96,000 clones, roughly 79% recorded once. Input material: peripheral blood. All receptors derive from a woman aged 70-85 years with acute or convalescent COVID-19. CDR3s include the opening cysteine and the closing phenylalanine or tryptophan. The order of the fields is clone size, D gene, V gene, CDR3 length, J gene, CDR3 DNA, CDR3 protein. D genes are given only for firm matches. Some rows have no size entry. The others give once, few or many, or a class for an expanded clone.

>NA|NA|TRBV11-2|11|TRBJ2-5
TGTGCCAGCAGCTCCTCTGAGACCCAGTACTTC
CASSSSETQYF
>once|TRBD2|TRBV11-2|15|TRBJ2-3
TGTGCCAGCAGCTTGACTAGCGGGGGGGCAGATACGCAGTATTTT
CASSLTSGGADTQYF
>NA|TRBD1|TRBV19|15|TRBJ2-6
TGTGCCAGTAGTCTACAGGGGACCGGGGCCAACGTCCTGACTTTC
CASSLQGTGANVLTF
>few|TRBD1|TRBV2|14|TRBJ1-4
TGTGCCAGCAGCCCAGGGGGCGTTGGAGAAAAACTGTTTTTT
CASSPGGVGEKLFF
>NA|TRBD1|TRBV19|14|TRBJ1-3
TGTGCCAGTAGTGTGAACAGGGGTGGAAACACCATATATTTT
CASSVNRGGNTIYF
>NA|NA|TRBV5-6|15|TRBJ2-5
TGTGCCAGCAGTCCCCAGGGGACCCTCCAAGAGACCCAGTACTTC
CASSPQGTLQETQYF
>NA|TRBD1|TRBV11-3|14|TRBJ1-1
TGTGCCAGCAGCTTTACAGGGGGGGACACTGAAGCTTTCTTT
CASSFTGGDTEAFF
>NA|NA|TRBV7-3|16|TRBJ2-2
TGTGCCAGCAGTGCCGGGTCCGAAGCGGGTGGGGGGGAGCTGTTTTTT
CASSAGSEAGGGELFF
>NA|NA|TRBV7-9|14|TRBJ2-3
TGTGCCAGCGGCGGCGGTGTTAGCACAGATACGCAGTATTTT
CASGGGVSTDTQYF
>NA|NA|TRBV12-3/TRBV12-4|12|TRBJ1-1
TGTGCCAGCAGTTTCTCAGTCACTGAAGCTTTCTTT
CASSFSVTEAFF
>NA|NA|TRBV6-4|15|TRBJ1-4
TGTGCCAGCAGTGAGGGGGCAGCCATTAATGAAAAACTGTTTTTT
CASSEGAAINEKLFF
>NA|TRBD2|TRBV3-1/TRBV3-2|15|TRBJ2-3
TGTGCCAGCAGCCAAGACGCGGGGGGGCGGAATACGCAGTATTTT
CASSQDAGGRNTQYF
>NA|TRBD1|TRBV2|18|TRBJ1-2
TGTGCCAGCAGACCCCCGGGACAGGGTACCCTATCCAGGGGAGGCTACACCTTC
CASRPPGQGTLSRGGYTF
>NA|TRBD1|TRBV5-1|13|TRBJ2-1
TGCGCCAGCAGCCTCCCGACAGGGAATGAGCAGTTCTTC
CASSLPTGNEQFF
>NA|NA|TRBV18|17|TRBJ1-4
TGTGCCAGCTCACGCAGAGGGTTGCGGGGTGATGGTGAAAAACTGTTTTTT
CASSRRGLRGDGEKLFF
>NA|NA|TRBV6-1|16|TRBJ1-2
TGTGCCAGCAGTGAAGCAATAGGGGATCGTGGCTATGGCTACACCTTC
CASSEAIGDRGYGYTF
>NA|TRBD1|TRBV6-5|14|TRBJ2-2
TGTGCCAGCGTTGAGCAGGGGGCACCCGGGGAGCTGTTTTTT
CASVEQGAPGELFF
>NA|NA|TRBV19|12|TRBJ1-2
TGTGCCAGTAGGTCAGCTAACTATGGCTACACCTTC
CASRSANYGYTF
>once|NA|TRBV7-2|13|TRBJ2-3
TGTGCCAACAGCTTAGGACTCACAGATACGCAGTATTTT
CANSLGLTDTQYF
>NA|NA|TRBV7-9|14|TRBJ2-1
TGTGCCAGCAGCCCTTCGCGGGTTAACAATGAGCAGTTCTTC
CASSPSRVNNEQFF
>NA|NA|TRBV7-9|13|TRBJ2-7
TGTGCCAGCAGCTTAGGCTTAGAGTCCGAGCAGTACTTC
CASSLGLESEQYF
>NA|NA|TRBV7-2|15|TRBJ1-6
TGTGCCAGCAGCTTGGGCCACGCCTCAAATTCACCCCTCCACTTT
CASSLGHASNSPLHF
>once|NA|TRBV7-8|17|TRBJ1-2
TGTGCCAGCAGCTTAAGCCCGGGCCAGGGAGGATTTGGCGGCTACACCTTC
CASSLSPGQGGFGGYTF
>NA|TRBD2|TRBV3-1/TRBV3-2|15|TRBJ2-1
TGTGCCAGCAGCCCCACTAGCGGTCCCTACAATGAGCAGTTCTTC
CASSPTSGPYNEQFF
>medium-sized|TRBD1|TRBV29-1|14|TRBJ2-7
TGCAGCGTGGCCGCAGGGGGACGATTCTACGAGCAGTACTTC
CSVAAGGRFYEQYF
>NA|TRBD1|TRBV5-1|14|TRBJ1-2
TGCGCCAGCAGCTTGAACAGGGGAAACTATGGCTACACCTTC
CASSLNRGNYGYTF
>NA|NA|TRBV14|14|TRBJ1-1
TGTGCCAGCAGAAAGAGGGGGGGGCACACTGAAGCTTTCTTT
CASRKRGGHTEAFF
>few|NA|TRBV28|14|TRBJ1-1
TGTGCCAGCAGTTTCCGCAGGTTGAACACTGAAGCTTTCTTT
CASSFRRLNTEAFF
>NA|NA|TRBV5-4|14|TRBJ1-1
TGTGCCAGCAGCTTTCAGGGAGGCTACACTGAAGCTTTCTTT
CASSFQGGYTEAFF
>NA|NA|TRBV7-7|13|TRBJ1-5
TGTGCCAGCAGCCCAGGGGTGGGTCAGCCCCAGCATTTT
CASSPGVGQPQHF
>NA|TRBD1|TRBV24-1|13|TRBJ2-2
TGTGCCACCAGTGGACAGGGGTACGGGGAGCTGTTTTTT
CATSGQGYGELFF
>NA|TRBD1|TRBV7-2|13|TRBJ2-3
TGTGCCAGCAGCGGACAGGGGACAGATACGCAGTATTTT
CASSGQGTDTQYF
>NA|NA|TRBV9|14|TRBJ1-5
TGTGCCAGCTCCGGGGGGCCCGGGACTCAGCCCCAGCATTTT
CASSGGPGTQPQHF
>once|TRBD2|TRBV6-6|15|TRBJ2-7
TGTGCCAGCAGTTCTCTAGCGGGGGGGTTCTACGAGCAGTACTTC
CASSSLAGGFYEQYF
>NA|NA|TRBV27|12|TRBJ1-2
TGTGCCAGCGCGGGGGATAACTATGGCTACACCTTC
CASAGDNYGYTF
>NA|TRBD1|TRBV29-1|13|TRBJ2-1
TGCAGCGTTGCCCCGACAGGGCGTAATGAGCAGTTCTTC
CSVAPTGRNEQFF